This T cell receptor beta chain was observed in a study of Graves' ophthalmopathy and Graves' hyperthyroidism. Germline V CDR1 and CDR2: SGHRS, YFSETQ. The CDR3 extends over 14 amino acids. V lost 0 bases to trimming and J lost 4 bases, with 10 bases between them. This clonotype has just a few counts. For repertoire sequencing, the TCR beta CDR3 regions were amplified from RNA transcripts. In the first round, RT-PCR was carried out with HTBI primers, and a multiplex PCR formed the second round. TCRdb re-called the multiplex PCR reads through MiXCR, storing one row per CDR3 protein. This sample has about 480,000 distinct CDR3 sequences, with roughly an eighth found just once.

The chain joins TRBV5-1 to TRBJ1-1; D is perhaps TRBD1 (5 bases). The material sequenced was blood. The sequence was collected from a woman aged 30 to 39 with Graves' ophthalmopathy. The CDR3 coding sequence is TGCGCCAGCAGCTTGGAATGGGGGGGCACTGAAGCTTTCTTT. It is translated as CASSLEWGGTEAFF.